This TCR beta chain was sequenced for a study of read filtering for tumor transcriptome and immune sequencing. General study findings and limits: Dropping single-read clonotypes raised IR-seq and RNA-seq shared-clonotype correlation. IR-seq captured clonotypes deeper and more reliably than RNA-seq.

From around 0.4 ug of RNA, a library with molecular barcoded alpha/delta and beta/gamma adaptors was made. Via MiXCR, TCRdb re-called the reads, giving one row per CDR3 protein. Of 50,000 or so distinct CDR3 sequences listed, approximately 13% were seen once; the top ten hold about a sixth. CDR1 is SEHNR and CDR2 is FQNEAQ in the germline V gene (reference sequence). This CDR3 comprises 14 residues. V dropped 7 bases and J dropped 4 bases, with 16 bases sitting between them. This clonotype was counted many times. Its antigen is not known. Every patient had bone marrow sampled while the disease was active.

The sequencing sample was made of a population of CD138-negative cells sorted from bone marrow. The gene calls are TRBV7-9 and TRBJ1-1, with no clear D. The sequence was obtained from a donor aged 40 or over with multiple myeloma. CDR3 region: CASIVVGPRTEAFF. CDR3 in DNA: TGTGCCAGCATCGTAGTCGGGCCTCGCACTGAAGCTTTCTTT.